The TCR beta chain described here comes from a study of identical twins. This clonotype was recorded many times. As yet, its antigen is unknown. Template switching introduced a universal primer site, and the cDNA bore unique molecular identifiers. MiXCR, run by TCRdb on the 5' RACE reads, gives a single entry per CDR3 protein. Of about 570,000 distinct CDR3 sequences in the sample, 9% to 10% were seen once. Regarding the study as a whole: The degree of excess twin sharing was weaker in beta out-of-frame sequences. A lower insertion count was a feature of abundant cord blood beta clonotypes, with no such feature in memory repertoires. Interpretation of the results relied on cross-sectional statistical analysis and not on following the same donors.

The germline V gene has CDR1 SQVTM and CDR2 ANQGSEA. The CDR3 runs to 15 residues. The J segment lost 3 bases and the V segment lost 6 bases, leaving 9 bases of the junction unmatched. The same specimen was also included in a second study, on yellow fever vaccine responses in identical twins.

The chain combines TRBV29-1 with TRBJ2-1, with 9 bases aligning to TRBD1. The specimen sequenced was PBMCs. This sequence originates from a woman aged 18 to 35 in good health. CDR3 in DNA: TGCAGCGTGGGGCCCGGGACAGGGAACTACAATGAGCAGTTCTTC. Its translation is CSVGPGTGNYNEQFF.